This T cell receptor (beta chain) appears in the sequencing data of a study of T cell responses to AZD1222 COVID-19 vaccine. Trimming took off 1 base at V and 1 base at J, with 19 bases between the two ends. This CDR3 spans 18 amino acids. Germline values: CDR1 SGHTA, CDR2 FQGNSA. The protocol was immunoSEQ multiplex PCR, while the TCRdb copy is restricted to in-frame clones and leaves out a portion. The data show around 140,000 clones, with roughly 90% seen just once and 4.5% to 5.5% held by the top ten. Comment on this clone: Its antigen is not known.

Whole-study results and caveats: Most donors were white British, females outnumbered males, and clonal diversity was possibly underestimated. A reported finding is that nearly half of spike-specific TCRs target unmutated variant regions. Spike-spanning, vaccine-associated CD4 TCRs were dominant at 160-218 and 743-854.

The sample here was peripheral blood, taken 28 days after the second dose of the MenACWY control vaccine. The V gene is TRBV7-2, the J gene TRBJ1-2; the D gene is possibly TRBD1 (6 bases). The TCR was taken from an adult who received the MenACWY meningococcal vaccine as a control. The CDR3 DNA sequence: TGTGCCAGCAGCTTAGGCCCGGGACACGCATCAGTTAACTATGGCTACACCTTC. Protein product: CASSLGPGHASVNYGYTF.